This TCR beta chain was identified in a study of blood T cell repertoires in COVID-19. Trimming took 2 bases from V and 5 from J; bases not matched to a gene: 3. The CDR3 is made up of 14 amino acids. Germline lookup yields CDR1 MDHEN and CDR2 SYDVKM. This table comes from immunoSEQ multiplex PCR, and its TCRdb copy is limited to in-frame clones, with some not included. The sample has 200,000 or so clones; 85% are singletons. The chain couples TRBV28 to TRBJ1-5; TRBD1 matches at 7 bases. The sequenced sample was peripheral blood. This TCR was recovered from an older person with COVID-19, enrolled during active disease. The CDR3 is CASSLGTAYQPQHF. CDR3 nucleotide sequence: TGTGCCAGCAGTTTAGGGACAGCGTATCAGCCCCAGCATTTT.